One sample yielded the 10 T cell receptor beta chains listed below, sequenced in a study of CXCR3-negative and CXCR3-positive naive CD8 T cells. Findings of the study overall: CXCR3-positive naive cells had more hydrophobic TRB CDR3s than CXCR3-negative naive cells.

These receptors' targets are unknown. All TRB cDNA libraries came from 5' RACE performed with UMI labels. TCRdb re-analyzed the 5' RACE reads; it lists each CDR3 protein once, without DNA. This sample contains some 110,000 distinct CDR3 sequences. The sample was naive CXCR3+ CD8+ T cells from blood. Subset noted: CD45RO-CCR7+CD27+CD95- naive CD8+ T cells expressing CXCR3 (TNR3+). Receptors were obtained from a human donor in good health. Some clones in this sample may be carry-over from other donors' samples.

The chain couples TRBV15 to TRBJ2-3; the TCRdb call, TRBD1, lacks DNA for checking. Germline assignment: CDR1 LNHNV and CDR2 YYDKDF (reference sequence). The CDR3 has 16 residues. CDR3 in amino acids: CATSRDGPMNADTQYF.

This chain joins TRBV6-5 and TRBJ2-1; TCRdb gives TRBD2 as the D gene, but with no DNA this cannot be confirmed. Germline CDR1 MNHEY, CDR2 SVGAGI. The CDR3 has 12 residues. The CDR3 spells CASSYGGREQFF.

J is TRBJ1-1 and V is TRBV5-1. This CDR3 comprises 13 residues. CDR1 is SGHRS, CDR2 YFSETQ, per germline. The CDR3 sequence: CASSLVSDTEAFF.

The chain couples TRBV28 to TRBJ2-5; TCRdb gives TRBD1 as the D gene, but with no DNA this cannot be confirmed. The germline gives CDR1 MDHEN, CDR2 SYDVKM. The CDR3 sequence is 14 residues long. The CDR3: CASWREGVRETQYF.

The chain couples TRBV7-8 to TRBJ1-1. This CDR3 region has 16 residues. Germline lookup yields CDR1 SGHVS and CDR2 FQNEAQ. The CDR3 is CASSLDGQVPRTEAFF.

The gene calls are TRBV6-5 and TRBJ2-4; checking the TCRdb D call of TRBD1 is not possible without DNA. Germline-derived CDR1 and CDR2 are MNHEY and SVGAGI. This CDR3 comprises 15 residues. This CDR3 is CASSEGAGTENIQYF.

The CDR3 protein is CASSLWTGKQDEQFF. This sequence joins TRBV5-4 and TRBJ2-1; lacking DNA, the TRBD1 call made by TCRdb goes unchecked. The CDR3 covers 15 residues. Germline CDR1 SGHNT, CDR2 YYREEE (reference sequence).

The V gene is TRBV29-1, the J gene TRBJ1-1; TCRdb designates TRBD1, a call that cannot be tested without DNA. Per germline, CDR1 SQVTM and CDR2 ANQGSEA. The CDR3 contains 12 residues. CDR3: CSVVPQGTEAFF.

The chain uses TRBV19 and TRBJ2-7; TCRdb proposes TRBD2, but this gene call is untestable without DNA. The CDR3 totals 14 residues. CDR1 LNHDA and CDR2 SQIVND come from the germline V gene (reference sequence). Here the CDR3 reads CASSPRAGGYEQYF.

This chain uses TRBV20-1 with TRBJ1-1; TCRdb outputs TRBD1, but without DNA this stays unchecked. Per the germline V gene, CDR1 is DFQATT and CDR2 is SNEGSKA (reference sequence). The CDR3 is 15 amino acids. The CDR3 loop is CSARDVGQMNTEAFF.